Each of the 6 T cell receptor beta chains below was sequenced from the same sample in a study of T-cell reconstitution after alpha-beta-depleted transplantation in children. The TCRbeta library incorporated unique molecular identifiers. Each CDR3 protein gets one entry after TCRdb re-called the PCR reads with MiXCR. The sample holds 490,000 or so distinct CDR3 sequences, around 12% seen once. The sample consisted of PBMCs from the stem cell graft donor, taken from the stem cell graft. Receptors originate from a human donor who donated a stem cell graft to a child with combined immunodeficiency.

The rearrangement uses TRBV5-1 and TRBJ1-4; D gene unclear. CDR3 length: 13 amino acids. Germline CDR1 and CDR2: SGHRS and YFSETQ. V lost 5 bases to trimming and J lost 3 bases, with 8 bases between them. The CDR3 DNA reads as TGCGCCAGCAGTCAGCAGCCTAATGAAAAACTGTTTTTT. This translates into CASSQQPNEKLFF.

This chain links TRBV30 with TRBJ2-1, with D unclear. Germline CDR1 and CDR2: GTSNPN and SVGIG (reference sequence). Trimming removed 4 bases at V and 0 bases at J, with 7 bases between. The CDR3 extends over 13 amino acids. For the CDR3, the DNA is TGTGCCTGGACACCCGGCTCCTACAATGAGCAGTTCTTC. Amino acid sequence: CAWTPGSYNEQFF.

The rearrangement links TRBV7-2 to TRBJ2-7; D is uncertain. Germline CDR1 reads SGHTA; CDR2 reads FQGNSA. Between the trimmed V and J ends, which lost 5 bases and 2 bases, there was a span of 13 bases. CDR3 size: 14 residues. The CDR3 nucleotides are TGTGCCAGCAGCCAGCATGGTGGGGCCTACGAGCAGTACTTC. Its translation is CASSQHGGAYEQYF. The variable domain in full, with the rest retrieved from reference TRBV7-2 and TRBJ2-7, is GAGVSQSPSNKVTEKGKDVELRCDPISGHTALYWYRQSLGQGLEFLIYFQGNSAPDKSGLPSDRFSAERTGGSVSTLTIQRTQQEDSAVYLCASSQHGGAYEQYFGPGTRLTVT.

This chain joins TRBV5-1 and TRBJ1-4; 7 nucleotides line up with TRBD1. This CDR3 is built from 14 residues. Trimming at V came to 4 bases and at J to 8 bases, leaving 8 bases not matched to a gene. Germline V gene lookup returns CDR1 SGHRS and CDR2 YFSETQ. As DNA, the CDR3 is TGCGCCAGCAGCCAAACTCAGGGGGGGGAAAAACTGTTTTTT. Its translation is CASSQTQGGEKLFF.

V usage is TRBV7-2 and J usage is TRBJ2-7, with 9 bases matching TRBD1. Germline CDR1 SGHTA, CDR2 FQGNSA. V lost 6 bases to trimming and J lost 6 bases; unmatched junction nucleotides: 9. The CDR3 is made up of 14 amino acids. CDR3 residues: CASRAQGAAVEQYF. As DNA, the CDR3 is TGTGCCAGCAGGGCACAGGGGGCTGCTGTCGAGCAGTACTTC.

This clonotype has a handful of counts. V gene TRBV20-1 combines with J gene TRBJ1-6; tentative D call: TRBD1 (5 bases). Germline V gives CDR1 DFQATT, CDR2 SNEGSKA (reference sequence). V lost 2 bases to trimming and J lost 4 bases, with 12 bases between them. This CDR3 has 15 residues. CDR3 coding DNA: TGCAGTGCTAGAAGAAGACAGAATTATAATTCACCCCTCCACTTT. Its protein product is CSARRRQNYNSPLHF.